Below, 28 T cell receptor beta chains from the same sample are listed, as sequenced in a study of spatial heterogeneity in lung cancer. Broader study findings: Within tumors, counts of expanded alpha and beta TCRs tracked tumor mutation counts.

Noted time point: sample taken at primary tumor resection. Their antigen targets remain unknown. TCRdb fed the 5' RACE reads into MiXCR, producing one record per CDR3 protein. The sample consists of about 18,000 distinct CDR3 sequences, 5.5% to 6.5% of them appearing once. Sample: lung tumor tissue, taken at surgery. Receptors originate from a female donor with early-stage non-small cell lung cancer.

The CDR3 loop is CASSQERSGVHEQYF. The CDR3 DNA is TGTGCCAGCAGCCAAGAGCGGTCAGGGGTACACGAGCAGTACTTC. The chain links TRBV4-2 to TRBJ2-7; possibly TRBD1 for D (6 bases). The V gene's germline CDR1 is LGHNA and CDR2 YNFKEQ. This CDR3 is built from 15 residues. The V and J ends lost 0 bases and 5 bases respectively, with 14 bases between them.

This CDR3 is CASSPREGNSGANVLTF. CDR3 DNA: TGCGCCAGCAGCCCCAGGGAAGGGAACTCTGGGGCCAACGTCCTGACTTTC. This chain joins TRBV5-1 and TRBJ2-6, with TRBD1 as a possible D gene (5 bases). V was shortened by 4 bases and J by 0 bases, with 14 bases between the two germline ends. CDR3 size: 17 residues. Germline V gene lookup returns CDR1 SGHRS and CDR2 YFSETQ.

This clonotype was observed at least ten times. V and J are TRBV7-2 and TRBJ2-5; no definite D call. Trimming shortened V by 5 bases and J by 5 bases, and 21 bases separated the two germline ends. Looked up from germline, CDR1 is SGHTA and CDR2 is FQGNSA. The CDR3 sequence is 16 residues long. The CDR3 DNA reads as TGTGCCAGCAGCGTGACATCCGGGCATCAGACGGAGACCCAGTACTTC. Translated: CASSVTSGHQTETQYF.

This clonotype was observed a handful of times. CDR3 region: CASSPGHGGATYEQYF. In nucleotides, the CDR3 is TGTGCCAGCAGTCCCGGGCATGGGGGGGCGACCTACGAGCAGTACTTC. The V and J genes are TRBV12-3 or TRBV12-4 and TRBJ2-7, with TRBD2 as a possible D gene (7 bases). The V and J ends lost 5 bases and 2 bases respectively, with 19 bases between them. This CDR3 region has 16 residues.

This clonotype occurred many times. The chain combines TRBV29-1 with TRBJ2-7, with 9 bases lining up with TRBD1. Germline V gene data show CDR1 as SQVTM and CDR2 as ANQGSEA. Trimming cost V 0 bases and J 5 bases; bases outside gene matches: 8. The CDR3 is made up of 15 amino acids. For the CDR3, the DNA is TGCAGCGTTGAAGATCTCGGGACAGGGCGCGACGAGCAGTACTTC. Its translation is CSVEDLGTGRDEQYF.

The sample holds a few counts of this clonotype. The chain combines TRBV4-3 with TRBJ2-1; weak D call: TRBD2 (6 bases). V was pared by 0 bases and J by 2 bases, with 14 bases between. This CDR3 is 17 amino acids long. Germline V lookup: CDR1 LGHNA, CDR2 YSLEER. The CDR3 coding sequence is TGCGCCAGCAGCCAAGAGGAGGGGATCTCTGCCTACAATGAGCAGTTCTTC. It is translated as CASSQEEGISAYNEQFF.

This clonotype was observed at least ten times. The chain uses TRBV2 and TRBJ1-3; D remains ambiguous. This CDR3 has 14 residues. Per germline, CDR1 SNHLY and CDR2 FYNNEI. The V end lost 1 base, the J end lost 8 bases, and 12 bases lay between the germline ends. The CDR3 DNA reads TGTGCCAGCAGTGAAGTGGACTCCGCCGACACCATATATTTT. Amino acid sequence: CASSEVDSADTIYF.

This clonotype is medium-sized by share. The genes are TRBV27 and TRBJ1-1; no definite D call. V lost 6 bases and J lost 1, with 21 bases in between. The CDR3 covers 17 residues. In germline, CDR1 is MNHEY, CDR2 SMNVEV (reference sequence). The CDR3 sequence: CASSYVRGVRRNTEAFF. CDR3 sequence (DNA): TGTGCCAGCAGCTACGTACGTGGGGTCCGGAGGAACACTGAAGCTTTCTTT.

This clonotype was recorded many times. V is TRBV5-1 and J is TRBJ2-5; the D gene is possibly TRBD2 (5 bases). Per the germline V gene, CDR1 is SGHRS and CDR2 is YFSETQ. Trimming left V 0 bases short and J 5 bases short, with 8 bases between. This CDR3 spans 13 amino acids. CDR3 in amino acids: CASSLGEIETQYF. The DNA of the CDR3 is TGCGCCAGCAGCTTGGGGGAGATTGAGACCCAGTACTTC.

This clonotype has at least ten counts. The chain is built from TRBV7-2 and TRBJ2-7; tentatively, D is TRBD2 (5 bases). CDR3 size: 16 residues. The germline CDR1 and CDR2 sequences are SGHTA and FQGNSA. V lost 1 base to trimming and J lost 7 bases, with 20 bases between them. CDR3 coding DNA: TGTGCCAGCAGCTTAGGCCGAGGACTCCTATTAGGGGAGCAGTACTTC. This encodes CASSLGRGLLLGEQYF.

In its sample, this clonotype was seen many times. The rearrangement links TRBV5-4 to TRBJ2-3, with 7 bases aligning to TRBD1. Germline CDR1 SGHNT, CDR2 YYREEE (reference sequence). J was trimmed by 0 bases and V by 4 bases; bases with no gene match: 8. The CDR3 consists of 16 residues. CDR3 sequence (DNA): TGTGCCAGCAGCAACGACAGGGCCCGTAGCACAGATACGCAGTATTTT. Residues: CASSNDRARSTDTQYF.

This clonotype showed up just once. A much larger clone lies a single base off, so this may be a read error. The rearrangement joins TRBV7-2 to TRBJ2-1; D unclear. Per the germline V gene, CDR1 is SGHTA and CDR2 is FQGNSA. The V end lost 6 bases, the J end lost 7 bases, and 13 bases lay between the germline ends. CDR3 length equals 13 residues. The CDR3 loop is CASRVYPQNEQFF. The CDR3 DNA reads as TGTGCCAGCAGGGTTTACCCCCAGAATGAGCAGTTCTTC.

This clonotype was observed many times. The chain is built from TRBV12-3 or TRBV12-4 and TRBJ1-1; D perhaps matches TRBD1 (6 bases). CDR3 size: 14 residues. V gave up 8 bases and J gave up 10 bases, with 23 bases separating them. CDR3 nucleotides: TGTGCCAGCTCTCCGAGGGGGTCGCTGTGGACAGCTTTCTTT. Translated, it gives CASSPRGSLWTAFF.

This clonotype was seen many times. As DNA, the CDR3 is TGCAGCGTTGCTCCGCAGGGAAGCAATCAGCCCCAGCATTTT. It translates to CSVAPQGSNQPQHF. This chain connects TRBV29-1 to TRBJ1-5, with D possibly matching TRBD1 (5 bases). The CDR3 loop spans 14 amino acids. The V gene lost 4 bases and the J gene lost 1 base, with 11 bases spanning the gap. CDR1 SQVTM and CDR2 ANQGSEA come from the germline V gene.

This clonotype was seen many times. The J gene is TRBJ2-7, the V gene TRBV11-2; TRBD1 matches at 7 bases. Per the germline V gene, CDR1 is SGHAT and CDR2 is FQNNGV. The ends lost 5 bases at V and 7 bases at J; junction bases unmatched: 8. The CDR3 totals 13 residues. The CDR3 protein is CASSADRSWEQYF. The CDR3 DNA sequence: TGTGCCAGCAGCGCGGACAGGTCGTGGGAGCAGTACTTC.

This clonotype was recorded at least ten times. J is TRBJ2-1 and V is TRBV24-1; 14 positions match TRBD2. V was clipped by 9 bases and J by 5 bases; unmatched bases: 8. Germline V gene sequence: CDR1 KGHDR, CDR2 SFDVKD. CDR3 size: 16 residues. The DNA for the CDR3 is TGTGCCACCGGGACTAGCGGGAGTGTGGGGGACAATGAGCAGTTCTTC. Translation gives CATGTSGSVGDNEQFF.

At least ten counts were recorded for this clonotype. V usage is TRBV7-2 and J usage is TRBJ2-5; D is perhaps TRBD1 (5 bases). This CDR3 is built from 13 residues. Germline CDR1 reads SGHTA; CDR2 reads FQGNSA. V was trimmed by 4 bases and J by 2 bases, leaving 8 bases between them. The CDR3 DNA is TGTGCCAGCAGCTATTCAGGGCAAGAGACCCAGTACTTC. Its translation is CASSYSGQETQYF.

By share, this clonotype ranks as medium-sized (0.01 to 0.1%). The chain links TRBV6-2 or TRBV6-3 to TRBJ2-7; D remains ambiguous. In germline, CDR1 is MNHEY, CDR2 SVGEGT. V lost 2 bases, J lost 7 bases, and 6 bases lay in between. This CDR3 has 11 residues. This CDR3 reads CASSYRREQYF. The CDR3 nucleotides are TGTGCCAGCAGTTACCGAAGGGAGCAGTACTTC.

Many counts were recorded for this clonotype. This rearrangement joins TRBV28 to TRBJ2-1, with 13 bases aligning to TRBD2. V lost 5 bases, J lost 6 bases, and 10 bases stayed unmatched. The CDR3 covers 17 residues. CDR1 is MDHEN, CDR2 SYDVKM, per germline. The DNA for the CDR3 is TGTGCCAGCAGTCCTGCTAGGACTAGCGGGGGTGGCAATGAGCAGTTCTTC. This translates into CASSPARTSGGGNEQFF.

This clonotype was picked up many times. The chain uses TRBV5-1 and TRBJ2-2, with D possibly called TRBD1 or TRBD2 (5 bases each). The CDR3 spans 16 residues. In germline, CDR1 is SGHRS, CDR2 YFSETQ. The ends were cut back, 4 bases at V and 0 bases at J, with 13 bases in the middle. The CDR3 DNA is TGCGCCAGCAGCGCAGGGTGGGGACCGAACACCGGGGAGCTGTTTTTT. It yields the protein CASSAGWGPNTGELFF.

This clonotype was counted ten times or more. CDR3 nucleotide sequence: TGTGCCAGTGTCCGGGACAGGGAAATTTCCACTGAAGCTTTCTTT. This encodes CASVRDREISTEAFF. This chain joins TRBV2 and TRBJ1-1, with 9 bases that match TRBD1. Germline CDR1 and CDR2: SNHLY and FYNNEI. Trimming cost V 9 bases and J 4 bases; bases outside gene matches: 12. The CDR3 totals 15 residues.

Judged by abundance, this clonotype is medium-sized. The chain links TRBV7-9 to TRBJ1-1; D not certain. The CDR3 consists of 11 residues. With 4 bases removed from V and 11 bases from J, the gap between germline ends came to 11 bases. Germline CDR1 reads SEHNR; CDR2 reads FQNEAQ (reference sequence). CDR3 coding DNA: TGTGCCAGCAGCTCGGGCCCGATGGCTTTCTTT. As protein: CASSSGPMAFF.

V and J are TRBV5-1 and TRBJ2-1, with no clear D. CDR3 length: 16 residues. Germline-derived CDR1 and CDR2 are SGHRS and YFSETQ. Trimming stripped 1 base from V and 0 bases from J, with 11 bases between. CDR3 coding DNA: TGCGCCAGCAGCTTGATTGCAGACTTCTCCTACAATGAGCAGTTCTTC. Amino acid sequence: CASSLIADFSYNEQFF.

This clonotype is classed as medium-sized. The chain combines TRBV4-2 with TRBJ2-1; D ambiguous. Germline CDR1 LGHNA, CDR2 YNFKEQ. CDR3 length equals 15 residues. Trimming left V 0 bases short and J 4 bases short, with 10 bases between. In DNA, the CDR3 is TGTGCCAGCAGCCAAGAAGGACGGCCGTACAATGAGCAGTTCTTC. This translates into CASSQEGRPYNEQFF.

This clonotype is medium-sized in the sample. The gene calls are TRBV6-1 and TRBJ2-2; 7 nucleotides line up with TRBD2. The CDR3 loop spans 14 amino acids. V was clipped by 7 bases and J by 4 bases; unmatched bases: 6. CDR1 and CDR2 from the germline V gene are MNHNS and SASEGT. CDR3 nucleotide sequence: TGTGCCAGCACCCGGGACTATACCACCGGGGAGCTGTTTTTT. It codes for CASTRDYTTGELFF.

This clonotype was found many times. The chain couples TRBV11-2 to TRBJ2-7; D may be TRBD1 or TRBD2 (6 bases each). Germline V gives CDR1 SGHAT, CDR2 FQNNGV. This CDR3 has 13 amino acids. V lost 6 bases to trimming and J lost 2 bases, with 11 bases between them. The DNA for the CDR3 is TGTGCCAGCAGTTTTGGGGGGCCCTACGAGCAGTACTTC. This codes for CASSFGGPYEQYF. Using reference TRBV11-2 and TRBJ2-7 for the parts outside the CDR3, the full variable domain is EAGVAQSPRYKIIEKRQSVAFWCNPISGHATLYWYQQILGQGPKLLIQFQNNGVVDDSQLPKDRFSAERLKGVDSTLKIQPAKLEDSAVYLCASSFGGPYEQYFGPGTRLTVT.

To note about this clonotype: A single base separates this from a much larger clone, so it may be a read error. Given the absence of the conserved phenylalanine or tryptophan at the CDR3 end, a read error is likely. The chain has TRBV6-5 and TRBJ1-2, with D possibly matching TRBD1 (5 bases). Germline lookup yields CDR1 MNHEY and CDR2 SVGAGI. Trimming left V 2 bases short and J 5 bases short, with 12 bases between. The CDR3 sequence is 14 residues long. CDR3 loop: CASSYLQEGYGYTY. CDR3 DNA sequence: TGTGCCAGCAGTTACCTCCAAGAGGGGTATGGCTACACCTAC.

By sample fraction, this clonotype is medium-sized. This sequence joins TRBV5-1 and TRBJ2-2; perhaps TRBD1 as D (6 bases). The CDR3 consists of 18 residues. Germline CDR1 SGHRS, CDR2 YFSETQ. Trimming took 5 bases from V and 5 from J, leaving 25 bases between them. The CDR3 bases are TGCGCCAGCAGGACCGGCGGAATGGTGGGGGCGCGGACCGGGGAGCTGTTTTTT. Translating it yields CASRTGGMVGARTGELFF.